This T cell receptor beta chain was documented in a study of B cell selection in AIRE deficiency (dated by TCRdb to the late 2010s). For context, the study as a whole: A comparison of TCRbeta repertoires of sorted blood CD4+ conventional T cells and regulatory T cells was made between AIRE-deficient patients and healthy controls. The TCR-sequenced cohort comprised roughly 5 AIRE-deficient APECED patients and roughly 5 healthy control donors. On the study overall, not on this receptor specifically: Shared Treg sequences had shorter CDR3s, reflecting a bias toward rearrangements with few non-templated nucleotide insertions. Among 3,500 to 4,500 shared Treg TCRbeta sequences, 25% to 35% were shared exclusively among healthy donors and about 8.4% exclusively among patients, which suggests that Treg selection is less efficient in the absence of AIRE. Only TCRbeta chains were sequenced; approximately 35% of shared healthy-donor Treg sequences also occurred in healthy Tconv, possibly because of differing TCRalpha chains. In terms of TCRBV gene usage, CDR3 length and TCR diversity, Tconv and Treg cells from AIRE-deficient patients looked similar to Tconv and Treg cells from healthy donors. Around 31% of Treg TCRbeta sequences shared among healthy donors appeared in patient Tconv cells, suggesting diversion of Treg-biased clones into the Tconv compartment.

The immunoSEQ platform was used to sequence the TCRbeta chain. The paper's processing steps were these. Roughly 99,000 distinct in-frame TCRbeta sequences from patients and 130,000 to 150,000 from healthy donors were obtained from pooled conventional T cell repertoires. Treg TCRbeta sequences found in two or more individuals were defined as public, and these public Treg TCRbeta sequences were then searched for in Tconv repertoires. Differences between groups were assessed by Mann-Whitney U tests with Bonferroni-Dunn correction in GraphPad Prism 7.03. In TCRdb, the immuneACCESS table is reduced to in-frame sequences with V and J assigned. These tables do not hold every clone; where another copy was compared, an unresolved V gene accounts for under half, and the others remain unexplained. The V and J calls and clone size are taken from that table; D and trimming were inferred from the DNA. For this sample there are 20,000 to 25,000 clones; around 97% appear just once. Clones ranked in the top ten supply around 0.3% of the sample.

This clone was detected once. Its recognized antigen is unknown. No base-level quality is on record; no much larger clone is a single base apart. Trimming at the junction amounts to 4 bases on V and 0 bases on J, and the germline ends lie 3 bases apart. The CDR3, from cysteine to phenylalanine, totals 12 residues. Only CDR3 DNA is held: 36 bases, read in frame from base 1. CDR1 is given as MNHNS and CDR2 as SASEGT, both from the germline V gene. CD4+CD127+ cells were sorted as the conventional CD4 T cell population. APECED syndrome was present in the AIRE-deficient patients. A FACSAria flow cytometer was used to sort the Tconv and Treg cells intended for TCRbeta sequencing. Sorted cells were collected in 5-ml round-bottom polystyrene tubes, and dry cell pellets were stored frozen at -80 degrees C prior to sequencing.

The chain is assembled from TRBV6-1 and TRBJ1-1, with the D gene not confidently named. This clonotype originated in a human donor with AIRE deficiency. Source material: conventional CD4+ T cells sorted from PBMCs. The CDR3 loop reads CASSVMNTEAFF. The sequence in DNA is TGTGCCAGCAGTGTGATGAACACTGAAGCTTTCTTT.